This TCR beta chain was recorded in a study of CD8+CD57+ T cells in acquired aplastic anemia. General study findings and limits: Around 29 CD8+ CDR3 sequences were shared between patients and controls.

Germline CDR1 and CDR2: DFQATT and SNEGSKA (reference sequence). The V gene lost 7 bases and the J gene lost 4 bases, with 12 bases spanning the gap. This CDR3 comprises 12 residues. Sequenced patients had shown CD8+CD57+ cell expansion by flow cytometry. As a group, the patients uniformly had severe acquired aplastic anemia. About this clonotype itself: Antigen unknown.

Genomic DNA templated the TCR beta VDJ and CDR3 profiling. TCRdb reanalysed the reads using MiXCR and keeps one entry per CDR3 protein. The profile covers 150,000 to 200,000 distinct CDR3 sequences, with 40% to 50% appearing a single time and roughly 1.2% taken by the ten largest. Sequenced: sorted CD4+, CD8+, or CD8+CD57+ T cells (not recorded which) from PBMCs. The clonotype originates from a human donor with aplastic anemia. This chain uses TRBV20-1 with TRBJ2-3, with D possibly called TRBD1 or TRBD2 (5 bases each). The CDR3 region is CSVRGGADTQYF. The CDR3, as DNA: TGCAGTGTACGTGGGGGTGCAGATACGCAGTATTTT.